These T cell receptor beta chains were read from a single sample in a study of early T cells in non-severe SARS-CoV-2 infection. TCRdb passed the 5' RACE reads through MiXCR, listing each CDR3 protein once. The table records tens of thousands of distinct CDR3 sequences, more than 10% of them present only once. The sequencing used whole blood, collected at baseline. Receptor source: an adult who was a healthcare worker with PCR-confirmed SARS-CoV-2 infection or an uninfected control (not recorded which). The donor label of this sample is uncertain. CDR3s include the opening cysteine and the closing phenylalanine or tryptophan. The order of the fields is J gene, V gene, CDR3 protein.

>TRBJ1-4|TRBV27
CASSFGTGTTNEKLFF
>TRBJ2-2|TRBV29-1
CSVYRTGFTGELFF
>TRBJ1-6|TRBV7-2
CASSSQRDWSSYNSPLHF
>TRBJ1-1|TRBV4-1
CASSLRPGEGTEAFF
>TRBJ2-3|TRBV20-1
CSARKIASTDTQYF
>TRBJ2-3|TRBV7-2
CASKKQGVRNTQYF
>TRBJ1-1|TRBV6-2/TRBV6-3
CASSSGTANTEAFF
>TRBJ1-1|TRBV3-1
CASSQATGTGPFMNTEAFF
>TRBJ1-6|TRBV18
CASSPLRGSYNSPLHF
>TRBJ1-2|TRBV9
CASSVEGGAYGYTF
>TRBJ2-2|TRBV11-2
CASSWTGGIGTGELFF
>TRBJ1-2|TRBV29-1
CSVEPKPLDGYTF
>TRBJ2-3|TRBV5-1
CASSLQGIGTDTQYF
>TRBJ1-2|TRBV2
CATRQGNYGYTF
>TRBJ2-3|TRBV20-1
CSATPSTDTQYF
>TRBJ1-1|TRBV4-1
CASSQDEAFAGGTEAFF
>TRBJ2-6|TRBV7-9
CASSLVLGSGANVLTF
>TRBJ2-5|TRBV9
CASSVGIQGRETQYF
>TRBJ1-1|TRBV19
CASRPWEGRNTEAFF
>TRBJ2-1|TRBV28
CASSLPGTILRRADNEQFF
>TRBJ2-1|TRBV4-1
CASSPFSGGLNEQFF
>TRBJ2-2|TRBV19
CASRIRDPITGELFF
>TRBJ2-1|TRBV6-2/TRBV6-3
CASSPGIKEEFF
>TRBJ2-6|TRBV7-6
CASSPPFRDRPFSGANVLTF
>TRBJ2-5|TRBV6-1
CASSEGTGQETQYF
>TRBJ2-3|TRBV7-3
CASSFQGLTSTDTQYF
>TRBJ1-1|TRBV11-2
CASSFGTPRMNTEAFF
>TRBJ2-3|TRBV15
CATMALGATDTQYF
>TRBJ2-3|TRBV20-1
CSARDVRPGAGLYADTQYF
>TRBJ1-1|TRBV14
CASSQVSLTNTEAFF
>TRBJ1-2|TRBV6-1
CASRGGLGYTF
>TRBJ2-3|TRBV21-1
CASSKAPWDTDTQYF
>TRBJ1-2|TRBV7-8
CASSLGQGRVNYGYTF